This is a list of T cell receptor beta chains from one sample in a study of regulatory T cells in long-lasting Graves disease. TCRdb re-called the multiplex PCR reads with MiXCR, one entry per CDR3 protein. The sample records 700,000 or so distinct CDR3 sequences, about 32% being singletons. The sample was peripheral blood mononuclear cells (PBMCs), taken when the disease was refractory, from a patient treated with antithyroid drugs. These receptors all come from a female donor with Graves disease. CDR3s include the opening cysteine and the closing phenylalanine or tryptophan. Fields, in order: J gene, V gene, CDR3 length, CDR3 protein.

J: TRBJ1-1
V: TRBV3-1
length: 14
CDR3: CASSQDQRFTEAFF

J: TRBJ1-2
V: TRBV7-9
length: 14
CDR3: CASSLGEGFDGYTF

J: TRBJ1-1
V: TRBV6-1
length: 14
CDR3: CASTPWDRKTEAFF

J: TRBJ1-2
V: TRBV12-3/TRBV12-4
length: 14
CDR3: CASSFRATNYGYTF

J: TRBJ2-6
V: TRBV19
length: 15
CDR3: CASRGGDSGANVLTF

J: TRBJ1-1
V: TRBV28
length: 17
CDR3: CASDVFPRTGSTPEAFF

J: TRBJ2-5
V: TRBV11-2
length: 15
CDR3: CASSSGQELRETQYF

J: TRBJ2-4
V: TRBV27
length: 13
CDR3: CASSLSGTDIQYF

J: TRBJ1-5
V: TRBV20-1
length: 17
CDR3: CSARSTGQPYSNQPQHF

J: TRBJ1-2
V: TRBV27
length: 15
CDR3: CASSPLVGQHYGYTF

J: TRBJ1-1
V: TRBV7-8
length: 16
CDR3: CASSLRPGKKVTEAFF

J: TRBJ2-7
V: TRBV30
length: 15
CDR3: CAWSVGTLGAYEQYF

J: TRBJ2-2
V: TRBV19
length: 15
CDR3: CASIGGQTNTGELFF

J: TRBJ1-1
V: TRBV19
length: 13
CDR3: CASSPDHPTSVNF

J: TRBJ1-2
V: TRBV7-9
length: 15
CDR3: CASSLAEGFDYGYTF

J: TRBJ2-6
V: TRBV19
length: 16
CDR3: CASSIVTGLGANVLTF

J: TRBJ2-7
V: TRBV30
length: 14
CDR3: CAWSVRGRGHEQYF

J: TRBJ1-2
V: TRBV5-1
length: 12
CDR3: CASSPAAYGYTF

J: TRBJ2-4
V: TRBV19
length: 14
CDR3: CASSTDRAKNIQYF

J: TRBJ2-4
V: TRBV28
length: 15
CDR3: CASSLFGTSGNIQYF